One sample yielded the 10 T cell receptor beta chains listed below, sequenced in a study of T cell changes during pregnancy in multiple sclerosis. Produced via immunoSEQ multiplex PCR; TCRdb's table is partial and in-frame only. Of about 120,000 clones in the sample, approximately 94% are singletons; the top ten hold 6.2%. Material: peripheral blood, obtained before pregnancy. The receptors stem from a female donor with multiple sclerosis, enrolled in a pregnancy study.

The chain is built from TRBV5-1 and TRBJ2-2; tentative D call: TRBD1 (5 bases). The CDR3 contains 14 residues. Germline-derived CDR1 and CDR2 are SGHRS and YFSETQ. The V end lost 5 bases, the J end lost 7 bases, and 15 bases lay between the germline ends. The DNA for the CDR3 is TGCGCCAGCAGAGAAAGGGGCGTGAACGGGGAGCTGTTTTTT. It yields the protein CASRERGVNGELFF.

This clone came up once. This chain uses TRBV5-6 with TRBJ2-1; a possible D gene is TRBD2 (5 bases). This CDR3 has 16 residues. From germline, CDR1 is SGHDT and CDR2 YYEEEE. V was shortened by 4 bases and J by 7 bases, with 21 bases between the two germline ends. CDR3 region: CASSPGVRQLGNEQFF. CDR3 nucleotides: TGTGCCAGCAGCCCTGGGGTCCGACAACTAGGGAATGAGCAGTTCTTC.

This clone has only one observation. The rearrangement uses TRBV7-2 and TRBJ1-2, with 7 bases identical to TRBD1. Trimming removed 2 bases from V and 7 bases from J; junction bases left unmatched: 7. Germline V gene lookup returns CDR1 SGHTA and CDR2 FQGNSA. The CDR3 covers 14 residues. CDR3 amino acids: CASSLRQGIVGYTF. Written as DNA, the CDR3 is TGTGCCAGCAGCTTACGACAGGGAATCGTTGGCTACACCTTC.

Here the CDR3 reads CASSPQGEGYEQYF. The CDR3 nucleotides read TGTGCCAGCAGTCCCCAAGGAGAGGGCTACGAGCAGTACTTC. The chain links TRBV27 to TRBJ2-7; maybe TRBD2 (5 bases). Between the trimmed V and J ends, which lost 5 bases and 3 bases, there was a span of 14 bases. The length of the CDR3 is 14 residues. The germline V gene has CDR1 MNHEY and CDR2 SMNVEV (reference sequence).

V and J are TRBV21-1 and TRBJ2-7; the D call in the table, TRBD1, was not verified against the DNA. TRBV21-1 is labeled a pseudogene. The CDR3 sequence is 12 residues long. The CDR3 here is CASGTDSYEQYF. In DNA, the CDR3 is TGTGCCAGCGGGACAGATTCCTACGAGCAGTACTTC.

The chain carries TRBV7-6 and TRBJ2-7, with TRBD2 matching 8 bases. Germline V gives CDR1 SGHVS, CDR2 FNYEAQ. The CDR3 length is 14 residues. V trimming: 2 bases; J trimming: 2 bases; junction bases outside the gene matches: 2. The CDR3 is CASSLREGTYEQYF. The CDR3 bases are TGTGCCAGCAGCTTACGGGAGGGAACCTACGAGCAGTACTTC. Filled out from reference TRBV7-6 and TRBJ2-7, the complete variable domain reads GAGVSQSPRYKVTKRGQDVALRCDPISGHVSLYWYRQALGQGPEFLTYFNYEAQQDKSGLPNDRFSAERPEGSISTLTIQRTEQRDSAMYRCASSLREGTYEQYFGPGTRLTVT.

Written as DNA, the CDR3 is TGTGCCATCGGAAGTAGCGGCGACTACACAGATACGCAGTATTTT. This codes for CAIGSSGDYTDTQYF. The chain couples TRBV10-3 to TRBJ2-3, with a possible D match to TRBD2 (6 bases). In germline, CDR1 is ENHRY, CDR2 SYGVKD. The CDR3 loop spans 15 amino acids. The germline V and J ends were trimmed by 8 bases and 2 bases, with 17 bases remaining between them.

The chain couples TRBV11-3 to TRBJ2-1, with a tentative D call TRBD1 (6 bases). Trimming cost V 4 bases and J 9 bases, with 16 bases left between them. This CDR3 spans 14 amino acids. Germline V gives CDR1 SGHNT, CDR2 YENEEA. CDR3 region: CASSSNRVEGEQFF. Here the CDR3 DNA reads TGTGCCAGCAGCTCGAACAGGGTCGAGGGTGAGCAGTTCTTC.

The chain carries TRBV28 and TRBJ2-1, with 8 nucleotides matching TRBD2. Germline lookup yields CDR1 MDHEN and CDR2 SYDVKM. Losses at the gene ends were 7 bases for V and 7 bases for J; bases not matched to a gene: 6. This CDR3 contains 13 residues. CDR3 protein: CASKHSGVNEQFF. The CDR3, as DNA: TGTGCCAGCAAGCATAGCGGGGTGAATGAGCAGTTCTTC.

The chain employs TRBV18 and TRBJ2-2; D remains ambiguous. V lost 3 bases to trimming and J lost 3 bases, with 11 bases between them. The length of the CDR3 is 15 residues. Germline V gene sequence: CDR1 KGHSH, CDR2 LQKENI. CDR3 protein: CASSPMNQDTGELFF. As DNA, the CDR3 is TGTGCCAGCTCACCCATGAATCAGGACACCGGGGAGCTGTTTTTT.